This TCR beta chain originates from a study of T cells in Graves' hyperthyroidism and ophthalmopathy. The CDR3 spans 13 residues. V was clipped by 3 bases and J by 1 base, with 6 bases between them. CDR1 is ENHRY and CDR2 is SYGVKD in the germline V gene. This clonotype was picked up many times. The CDR3 regions of TCR beta were amplified from RNA transcripts. HTBI primers drove first-round RT-PCR of the TCR CDR3. TCRdb analysed the multiplex PCR reads with MiXCR anew, one entry per CDR3 protein. Of fewer than 650,000 distinct CDR3 sequences listed, approximately 15% are singletons. The chain has TRBV10-3 and TRBJ1-1; no definite D call. Sequenced: blood. The origin of this receptor is a woman aged 25 to 39 with Graves' hyperthyroidism that later progressed to Graves' ophthalmopathy. The CDR3 loop reads CAISDGPNTEAFF. In DNA form, the CDR3 reads TGTGCCATCAGTGACGGGCCGAACACTGAAGCTTTCTTT.